Shown below are 5 T cell receptor beta chains from a single sample sequenced in a study of beta chain features in type 1 diabetes. Reverse transcription of all isolated RNA meant that expressed TCRB transcripts were sequenced. The table came from immunoSEQ multiplex PCR; TCRdb's copy has only in-frame clones and leaves some out. The table has roughly 330,000 clones, 8% to 13% seen once. Sample: naive CD4+ T cells from blood. The receptors originated from a woman aged 25 to 39 in good health.

V usage is TRBV18 and J usage is TRBJ2-7, with 8 bases lining up with TRBD2. This CDR3 has 19 amino acids. Germline assignment: CDR1 KGHSH and CDR2 LQKENI. V was clipped by 3 bases and J by 6 bases; unmatched bases: 22. The CDR3 DNA follows: TGTGCCAGCTCACCGGGAGCGGGAGCTCCCGCTCGGGGGTTTCGCGAGCAGTACTTC. It codes for CASSPGAGAPARGFREQYF.

V gene TRBV4-2 combines with J gene TRBJ2-1; 10 positions match TRBD2. The CDR3 length is 15 residues. In germline, CDR1 is LGHNA, CDR2 YNFKEQ. V shed 1 base and J 5 bases; nucleotides not matched to a gene: 2. CDR3 coding DNA: TGTGCCAGCAGCCAAGTCCTAGCGGGAGACAATGAGCAGTTCTTC. Translation: CASSQVLAGDNEQFF.

The V gene is TRBV29-1, the J gene TRBJ2-5, with TRBD2 matching 7 bases. Germline CDR1 SQVTM, CDR2 ANQGSEA. The CDR3 length is 14 residues. With 4 bases clipped from V and 1 base from J, the junction kept 6 bases outside the gene matches. In DNA, the CDR3 is TGCAGCGTTGTTGCGGGAGAGTCCCAAGAGACCCAGTACTTC. Amino acids: CSVVAGESQETQYF.

The chain carries TRBV30 and TRBJ2-7; D is perhaps TRBD2 (6 bases). V was clipped by 5 bases and J by 6 bases, with 14 bases between them. The CDR3 sequence is 12 residues long. In germline, CDR1 is GTSNPN, CDR2 SVGIG (reference sequence). CDR3 in DNA: TGTGCCTGGCACCGACTAGTCTCCGAGCAGTACTTC. Protein: CAWHRLVSEQYF.

The V gene is TRBV5-1, the J gene TRBJ2-1, with 9 bases lining up with TRBD2. The V gene end was trimmed by 5 bases and the J gene end by 8 bases; junction bases not matched to a gene: 8. The CDR3 contains 14 residues. The germline CDR1 and CDR2 sequences are SGHRS and YFSETQ. The CDR3 region has the DNA TGCGCCAGCAGTGCGGGAGGGCCTACCCATGAGCAGTTCTTC. It translates to CASSAGGPTHEQFF.